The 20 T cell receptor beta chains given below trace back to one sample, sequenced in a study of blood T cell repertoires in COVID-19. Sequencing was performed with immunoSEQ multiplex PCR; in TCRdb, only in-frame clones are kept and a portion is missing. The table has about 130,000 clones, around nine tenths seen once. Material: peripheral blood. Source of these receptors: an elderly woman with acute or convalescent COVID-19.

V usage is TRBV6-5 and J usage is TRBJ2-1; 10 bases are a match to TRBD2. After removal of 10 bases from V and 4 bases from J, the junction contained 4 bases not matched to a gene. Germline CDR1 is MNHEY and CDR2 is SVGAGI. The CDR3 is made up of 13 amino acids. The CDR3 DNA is TGTGCCACCTCGACTAGCGGGTACAATGAGCAGTTCTTC. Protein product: CATSTSGYNEQFF.

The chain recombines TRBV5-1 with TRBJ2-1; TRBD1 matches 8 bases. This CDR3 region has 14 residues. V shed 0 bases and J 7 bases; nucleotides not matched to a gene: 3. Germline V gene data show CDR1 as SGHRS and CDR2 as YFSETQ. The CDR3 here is CASSLDRGANEQFF. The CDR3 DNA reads TGCGCCAGCAGCTTGGACAGGGGGGCGAATGAGCAGTTCTTC.

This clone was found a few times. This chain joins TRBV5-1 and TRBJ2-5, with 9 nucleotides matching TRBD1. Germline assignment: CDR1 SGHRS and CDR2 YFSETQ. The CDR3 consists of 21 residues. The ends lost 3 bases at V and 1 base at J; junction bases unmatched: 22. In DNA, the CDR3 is TGCGCCAGCAGCTATGTCGGTGTTGGGACAGGGTTTGTTGGGATCCAAGAGACCCAGTACTTC. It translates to CASSYVGVGTGFVGIQETQYF.

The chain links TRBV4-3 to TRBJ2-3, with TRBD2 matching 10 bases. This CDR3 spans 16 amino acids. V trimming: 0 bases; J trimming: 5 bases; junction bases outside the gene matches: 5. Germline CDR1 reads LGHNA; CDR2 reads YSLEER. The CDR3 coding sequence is TGCGCCAGCAGCCAAGAGAGGAGCGGGGGGGTAGATACGCAGTATTTT. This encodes CASSQERSGGVDTQYF.

The CDR3 coding sequence is TGTGCCAGCTCGCAGGGGGCGAGCTATGGCTACACCTTC. It yields the protein CASSQGASYGYTF. The chain couples TRBV18 to TRBJ1-2; 8 bases are a match to TRBD1. The germline gives CDR1 KGHSH, CDR2 LQKENI. V gave up 6 bases and J gave up 4 bases; unmatched junction bases: 4. This CDR3 is built from 13 residues.

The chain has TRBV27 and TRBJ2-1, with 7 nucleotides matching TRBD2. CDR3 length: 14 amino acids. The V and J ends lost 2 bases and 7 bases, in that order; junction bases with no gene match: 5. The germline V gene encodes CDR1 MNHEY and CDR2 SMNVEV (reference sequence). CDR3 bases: TGTGCCAGCAGTTTAAGACTAGCCTTTAATGAGCAGTTCTTC. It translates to CASSLRLAFNEQFF.

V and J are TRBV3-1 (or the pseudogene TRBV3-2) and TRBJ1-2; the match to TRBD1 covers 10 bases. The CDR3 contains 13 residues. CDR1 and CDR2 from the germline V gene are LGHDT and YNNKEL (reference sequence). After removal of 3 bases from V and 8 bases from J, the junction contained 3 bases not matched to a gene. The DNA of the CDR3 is TGTGCCAGCAGCCACGGGACAGGGGAGGGCTACACCTTC. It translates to CASSHGTGEGYTF.

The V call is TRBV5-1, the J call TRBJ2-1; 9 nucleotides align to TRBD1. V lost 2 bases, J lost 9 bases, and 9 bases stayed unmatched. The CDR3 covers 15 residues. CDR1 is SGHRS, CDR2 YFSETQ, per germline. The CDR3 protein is CASSFPDRGGGEQFF. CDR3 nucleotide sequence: TGCGCCAGCAGCTTCCCGGACAGGGGCGGAGGTGAGCAGTTCTTC.

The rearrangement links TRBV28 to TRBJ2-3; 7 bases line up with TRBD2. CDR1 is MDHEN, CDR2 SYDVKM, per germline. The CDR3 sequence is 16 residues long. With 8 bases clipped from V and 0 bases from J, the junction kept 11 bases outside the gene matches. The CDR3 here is CASRSWLAESTDTQYF. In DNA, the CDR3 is TGTGCCAGCCGGTCTTGGCTAGCGGAGAGCACAGATACGCAGTATTTT. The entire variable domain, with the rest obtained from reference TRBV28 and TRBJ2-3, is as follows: DVKVTQSSRYLVKRTGEKVFLECVQDMDHENMFWYRQDPGLGLRLIYFSYDVKMKEKGDIPEGYSVSREKKERFSLILESASTNQTSMYLCASRSWLAESTDTQYFGPGTRLTVL.

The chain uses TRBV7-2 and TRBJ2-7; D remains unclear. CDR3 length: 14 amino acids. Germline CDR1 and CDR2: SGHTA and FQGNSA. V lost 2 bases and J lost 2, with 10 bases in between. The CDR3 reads CASSLFGSTYEQYF. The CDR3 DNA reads TGTGCCAGCAGCTTATTCGGGTCCACCTACGAGCAGTACTTC. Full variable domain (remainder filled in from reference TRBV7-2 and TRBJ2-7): GAGVSQSPSNKVTEKGKDVELRCDPISGHTALYWYRQSLGQGLEFLIYFQGNSAPDKSGLPSDRFSAERTGGSVSTLTIQRTQQEDSAVYLCASSLFGSTYEQYFGPGTRLTVT.

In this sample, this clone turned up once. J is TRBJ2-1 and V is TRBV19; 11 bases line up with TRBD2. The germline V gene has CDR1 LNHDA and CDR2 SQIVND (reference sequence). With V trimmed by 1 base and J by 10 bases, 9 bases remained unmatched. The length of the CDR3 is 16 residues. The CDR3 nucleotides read TGTGCCAGTAGTATAGTTGGAGTAGCGGGAGGGCGCGAGCAGTTCTTC. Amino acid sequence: CASSIVGVAGGREQFF.

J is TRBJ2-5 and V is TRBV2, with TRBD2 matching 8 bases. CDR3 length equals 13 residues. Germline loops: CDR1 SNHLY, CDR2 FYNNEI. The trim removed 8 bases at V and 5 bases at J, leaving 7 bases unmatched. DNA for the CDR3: TGTGCCAGCCTCGGAGCGGGGGTGGAGACCCAGTACTTC. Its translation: CASLGAGVETQYF.

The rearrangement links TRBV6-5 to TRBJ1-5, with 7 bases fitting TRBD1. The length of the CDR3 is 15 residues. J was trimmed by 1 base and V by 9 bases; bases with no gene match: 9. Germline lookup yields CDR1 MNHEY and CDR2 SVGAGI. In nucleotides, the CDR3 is TGTGCCAGTGGGTCGGGCAGGGGGAGCAATCAGCCCCAGCATTTT. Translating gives CASGSGRGSNQPQHF.

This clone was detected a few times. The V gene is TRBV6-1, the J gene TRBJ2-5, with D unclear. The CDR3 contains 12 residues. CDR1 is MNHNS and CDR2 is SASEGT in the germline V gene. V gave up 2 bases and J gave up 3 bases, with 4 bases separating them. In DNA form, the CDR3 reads TGTGCCAGCAGTGAAATCAAAGAGACCCAGTACTTC. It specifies CASSEIKETQYF.

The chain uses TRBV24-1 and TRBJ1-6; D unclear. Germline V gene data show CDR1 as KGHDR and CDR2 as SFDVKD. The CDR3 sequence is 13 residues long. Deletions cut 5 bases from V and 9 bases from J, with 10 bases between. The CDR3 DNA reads TGTGCCACCAGTGGGAAACAGTCTTCACCCCTCCACTTT. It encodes CATSGKQSSPLHF.

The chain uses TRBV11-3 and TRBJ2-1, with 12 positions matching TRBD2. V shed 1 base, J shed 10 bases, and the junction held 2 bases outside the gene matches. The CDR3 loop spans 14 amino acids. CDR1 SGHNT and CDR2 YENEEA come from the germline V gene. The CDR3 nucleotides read TGTGCCAGCAGCTTAGGACTAGCGGGGGTAGAGCAGTTCTTC. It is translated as CASSLGLAGVEQFF.

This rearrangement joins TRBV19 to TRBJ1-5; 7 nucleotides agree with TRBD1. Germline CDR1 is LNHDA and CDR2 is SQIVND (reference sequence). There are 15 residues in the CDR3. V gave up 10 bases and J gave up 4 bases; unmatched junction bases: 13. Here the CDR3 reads CATRSVDRLNQPQHF. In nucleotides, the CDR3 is TGTGCCACTAGGAGTGTGGACAGGTTGAATCAGCCCCAGCATTTT.

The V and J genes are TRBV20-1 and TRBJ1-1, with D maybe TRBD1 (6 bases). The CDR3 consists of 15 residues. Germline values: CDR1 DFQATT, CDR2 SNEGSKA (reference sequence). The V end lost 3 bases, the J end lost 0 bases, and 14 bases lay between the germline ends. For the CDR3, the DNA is TGCAGTGCTAGTCCCTCGACAGGATTGAACACTGAAGCTTTCTTT. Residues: CSASPSTGLNTEAFF.

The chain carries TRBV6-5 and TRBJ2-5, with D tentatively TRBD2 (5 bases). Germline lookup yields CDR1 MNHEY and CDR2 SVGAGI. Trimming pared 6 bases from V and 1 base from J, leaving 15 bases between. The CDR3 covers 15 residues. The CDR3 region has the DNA TGTGCCAGCAGCCACTTAGGAGCGGCCCAAGAGACCCAGTACTTC. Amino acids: CASSHLGAAQETQYF.

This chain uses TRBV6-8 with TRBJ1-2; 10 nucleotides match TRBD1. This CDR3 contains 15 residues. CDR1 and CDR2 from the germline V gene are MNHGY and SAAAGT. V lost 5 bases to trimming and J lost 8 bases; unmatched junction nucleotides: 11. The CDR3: CASSRPDRGLGGYTF. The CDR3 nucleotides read TGTGCCAGCAGTCGTCCCGACAGGGGGCTAGGAGGCTACACCTTC.